This TCR beta chain was identified during a study of CD8 T cells in ankylosing spondylitis. Study results and caveats: A number of the motif variants had already been described in reactive arthritis synovial fluid and blood. With a CD8+ phenotype, disease-linked clones were relatively rare in peripheral blood. Made up of under 10 highly homologous variants, a TCR beta motif appeared characteristic of ankylosing spondylitis blood.

Quantitative barcoded 5'-RACE was used to prepare TCR beta libraries. In TCRdb, the 5' RACE reads were re-called with MiXCR into one record per CDR3 protein. The sample lists tens of thousands of distinct CDR3 sequences, 6.2% occurring once. This CDR3 comprises 14 residues. The germline V and J ends were trimmed by 4 bases and 6 bases, with 15 bases remaining between them. Germline V gene sequence: CDR1 LGHNA, CDR2 YSLEER. In its sample, this clonotype was seen many times. The antigen is undetermined. V gene TRBV4-3 combines with J gene TRBJ1-1; a possible D gene is TRBD1 (6 bases). The clonotype was recovered from a male donor with ankylosing spondylitis. The material sequenced was synovial fluid, either unsorted or a sorted T cell fraction (not recorded which). The CDR3 loop reads CASSLRGYTAEAFF. The CDR3 coding sequence is TGCGCCAGCAGCCTAAGGGGGTATACGGCTGAAGCTTTCTTT.